A selection of T cell receptor beta chains follows, all from one sample in a study of long-term antiretroviral therapy in people with HIV. Only in-frame clones appear in the TCRdb table, and some are missing; sequencing was by immunoSEQ multiplex PCR. The sample includes 25,000 to 35,000 clones, about 96% of them seen just once. This specimen was unsorted PBMCs, taken 5.3 years after starting antiretroviral therapy. The receptors come from a man younger than 45 with HIV. Both conserved end residues are part of each CDR3. D genes are given only for firm matches. For some rows the clone size is stated as once, few or many, or as a class when expanded; others skip it.

D gene	clone size	V gene	J gene	CDR3 length	CDR3 DNA	CDR3 protein
-	-	TRBV6-1	TRBJ2-7	15	TGTGCCAGCAGGGAAGGGGCGGGGTCATCCTACGAGCAGTACTTC	CASREGAGSSYEQYF
-	-	TRBV15	TRBJ1-5	15	TGTGCCACCAGCAGAGTACGGAATAGCAATCAGCCCCAGCATTTT	CATSRVRNSNQPQHF
TRBD1	-	TRBV27	TRBJ2-7	12	TGTGCATCCGGACAGGGACCCTACGAGCAGTACTTC	CASGQGPYEQYF
-	-	TRBV7-3	TRBJ1-2	15	TGTGCCAGCAGCTTAAGCAGTGCGGGGAGAGGGGGCTACACCTTC	CASSLSSAGRGGYTF
-	-	TRBV5-1	TRBJ1-3	13	TGCGCCAGCAGCTTGGAGGATATGGACACCATATATTTT	CASSLEDMDTIYF
TRBD2	-	TRBV7-9	TRBJ2-7	17	TGTGCCAGCAACTTTGACGGGAGGGGGATTCGGTCTTACGAGCAGTACTTC	CASNFDGRGIRSYEQYF
-	-	TRBV15	TRBJ2-7	17	TGTGCCACCAGCAGAGATGTGTGGGCGGGGAGCTCCTACGAGCAGTACTTC	CATSRDVWAGSSYEQYF
-	-	TRBV27	TRBJ1-1	12	TGTGCCAGCAGTTTCCCTGGGCTCGGAGCTTTCTTT	CASSFPGLGAFF
-	-	TRBV4-3	TRBJ2-1	15	TGCGCCAGCAGCCAGGCAGGGACTCTGAGACATGAGCAGTTCTTC	CASSQAGTLRHEQFF
-	-	TRBV6-6	TRBJ1-4	13	TGTGCCAGCGGGGCAGCCTCAGTCGAAAAACTGTTTTTT	CASGAASVEKLFF
-	-	TRBV14	TRBJ1-2	13	TGTGCCAGCAGCCATCAAGGGTTTGACGGCTACACCTTC	CASSHQGFDGYTF
-	-	TRBV28	TRBJ1-1	14	TGTGCCAGCAGTTCTCCCTCCGGTTCCACTGAAGCTTTCTTT	CASSSPSGSTEAFF
-	-	TRBV2	TRBJ1-6	15	TGTGCCAGCAGTGAGTCCCTGGTCTTGGAGTCACCCCTCCACTTT	CASSESLVLESPLHF
TRBD1	-	TRBV27	TRBJ2-7	16	TGTGCCAGCAGTTTAGAGGCGACAGGGGTTTACTACGAGCAGTACTTC	CASSLEATGVYYEQYF
TRBD2	once	TRBV2	TRBJ2-3	13	TGTGCCAGCAGCCCGACTAGCGAGGGTACGCAGTATTTT	CASSPTSEGTQYF
-	-	TRBV5-6	TRBJ1-1	14	TGTGCCAGCAGCTTGGGACAGGTGAACACTGAAGCTTTCTTT	CASSLGQVNTEAFF
-	-	TRBV5-1	TRBJ2-5	17	TGCGCCAGCAGCTTGTCAGGACCCTTATCCTCAACAGAGACCCAGTACTTC	CASSLSGPLSSTETQYF
-	-	TRBV11-3	TRBJ2-7	12	TGTGCCAGCAGCTTCCCTAGCCACGAGCAGTACTTC	CASSFPSHEQYF
-	-	TRBV9	TRBJ2-3	14	TGTGCCAGCAGCGTAGGGCCCCTGACAGATACGCAGTATTTT	CASSVGPLTDTQYF
TRBD2	-	TRBV4-2	TRBJ2-3	16	TGTGCCAGCAGCCAAGAGTCTAGCGGGAGCACAGATACGCAGTATTTT	CASSQESSGSTDTQYF
-	-	TRBV7-9	TRBJ1-1	14	TGTGCCAGCAGTCTAGGACAGATGAGCGCTGAAGCTTTCTTT	CASSLGQMSAEAFF
-	-	TRBV6-5	TRBJ1-2	13	TGTGCCAGCAGGGACAGACAGATTTATGGCTACACCTTC	CASRDRQIYGYTF
-	-	TRBV7-3	TRBJ2-2	12	TGTGCCAGCAACCCCGGCACCGGGGAGCTGTTTTTT	CASNPGTGELFF
-	-	TRBV2	TRBJ2-7	12	TGTGCCAGCAAGGATTGGGTTTACGAGCAGTACTTC	CASKDWVYEQYF
-	-	TRBV28	TRBJ1-5	14	TGTGCCAGCAGTTTACCAAGTAGCAATCAGCCCCAGCATTTT	CASSLPSSNQPQHF
-	once	TRBV5-8	TRBJ1-6	13	TGTGCCAGCAGCTTGGACCCAGGCTCACCCCTCCACTTT	CASSLDPGSPLHF
-	-	TRBV7-3	TRBJ2-5	13	TGTGCCAGCAGCTTAGGGGGCCAAGAGACCCAGTACTTC	CASSLGGQETQYF
-	-	TRBV19	TRBJ1-2	14	TGTGCCAGTAGTACCTTATGGAAGGGTGGTGGCTACACCTTC	CASSTLWKGGGYTF
TRBD1	-	TRBV6-5	TRBJ1-3	14	TGTGCCAGCAGTTCGACAGGGTTGGAAAACACCATATATTTT	CASSSTGLENTIYF
-	-	TRBV18	TRBJ2-7	15	TGTGCCAGCTCACCAAAGGGGGTGTCGTCCTACGAGCAGTACTTC	CASSPKGVSSYEQYF
-	-	TRBV4-1	TRBJ1-1	14	TGCGCCAGCAGCCAAGTGGCAGGGAACACTGAAGCTTTCTTT	CASSQVAGNTEAFF
-	-	TRBV18	TRBJ1-2	13	TGTGCCAGCTCACCATCCGACATATCGGGCTACACCTTC	CASSPSDISGYTF
-	-	TRBV12-5	TRBJ1-1	12	TGTGCTAGTGGTTTGTTGCACACTGAAGCTTTCTTT	CASGLLHTEAFF
-	-	TRBV30	TRBJ2-2	12	TGTGCCTGGAGTGTAGAGTCCGGGGAGCTGTTTTTT	CAWSVESGELFF
-	-	TRBV9	TRBJ2-3	17	TGTGCCAGCAGCGTAGGTTTAGTGGGGGATCGGACAGATACGCAGTATTTT	CASSVGLVGDRTDTQYF
TRBD1	once	TRBV5-1	TRBJ1-1	15	TGCGCCAGCAGCCCCTCGGGGGCAGGGGGCACTGAAGCTTTCTTT	CASSPSGAGGTEAFF
TRBD1	-	TRBV6-4	TRBJ2-2	14	TGTGCCAGCAGTGACTCAACAGGGGGCGGGGAGCTGTTTTTT	CASSDSTGGGELFF
TRBD1	-	TRBV30	TRBJ1-5	14	TGTGCCTGGAGTTGGGGACAGGGCGCTCAGCCCCAGCATTTT	CAWSWGQGAQPQHF
-	-	TRBV29-1	TRBJ1-1	12	TGCAGCGTTGAAGTTTACCAGGGTGAAGCTTTCTTT	CSVEVYQGEAFF
-	-	TRBV19	TRBJ2-7	14	TGTGCCAGTACCGCCCGGGCGGGGACTTACGAGCAGTACTTC	CASTARAGTYEQYF
-	-	TRBV4-2	TRBJ1-3	17	TGTGCCAGCAGCCAAGCGGGGGGACAACCGATGGGAAACACCATATATTTT	CASSQAGGQPMGNTIYF
-	-	TRBV9	TRBJ2-1	14	TGTGCCAGCAGCCCGTGGGGAGATTACAATGAGCAGTTCTTC	CASSPWGDYNEQFF